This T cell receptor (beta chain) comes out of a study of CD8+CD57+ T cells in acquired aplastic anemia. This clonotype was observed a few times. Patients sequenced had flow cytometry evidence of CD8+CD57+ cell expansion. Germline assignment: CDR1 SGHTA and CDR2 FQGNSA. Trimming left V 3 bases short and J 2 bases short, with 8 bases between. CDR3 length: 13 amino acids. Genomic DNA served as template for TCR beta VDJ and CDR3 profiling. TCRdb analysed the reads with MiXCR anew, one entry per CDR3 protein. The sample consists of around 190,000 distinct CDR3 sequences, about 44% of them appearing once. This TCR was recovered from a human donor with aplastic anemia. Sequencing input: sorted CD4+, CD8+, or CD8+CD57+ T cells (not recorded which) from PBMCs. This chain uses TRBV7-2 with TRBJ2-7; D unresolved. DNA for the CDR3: TGTGCCAGCAGCTTGGACGGTACCTACGAGCAGTACTTC. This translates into CASSLDGTYEQYF.